These T cell receptor beta chains were read from a single sample in a study of regulatory T cells in long-lasting Graves disease. Using its own MiXCR run on the multiplex PCR reads, TCRdb lists one record per CDR3 protein. The sample has over 350,000 distinct CDR3 sequences, around 21% seen once. This sample comprised peripheral blood mononuclear cells (PBMCs), obtained when the disease was refractory, from a patient treated with antithyroid drugs. The origin of the receptors is a female donor with Graves disease. CDR3s include the opening cysteine and the closing phenylalanine or tryptophan. Each record gives: V gene, D gene, CDR3 protein. The D gene is left open where the match is weak.

TRBV28,NA,CASNFPGGIIQPQHF
TRBV20-1,NA,CSGIGREETQYF
TRBV7-9,NA,CASSFSDIRHNEQFF
TRBV7-3,TRBD2,CASSSGLAGGSNTGELFF
TRBV20-1,NA,CSATSTPGTWNTGELFF
TRBV6-1,NA,CASSEAGTQETQYF
TRBV20-1,NA,CSARQYQETQYF
TRBV12-3/TRBV12-4,NA,CASSWAGQETQYF
TRBV27,TRBD1,CASSPRQGDYGYTF
TRBV7-9,NA,CASSRAGAGQPQHF
TRBV28,NA,CASGYRGRQETQYF
TRBV7-9,NA,CASSFPPLGSYEQYF
TRBV20-1,NA,CSAEDRSPYEQYF
TRBV6-1,TRBD1,CASSKTGSEAFF
TRBV7-9,NA,CASSLVVDGYTF
TRBV12-3/TRBV12-4,NA,CASSLRQGSGYTF
TRBV20-1,TRBD1,CSAREMTGGYTEAFF